A single sample gave rise to the 10 T cell receptor beta chains below, sequenced in a study of T cells in women clearing cervical HPV infection. Assay: immunoSEQ multiplex PCR; the TCRdb copy retains only in-frame clones and omits some. The table lists 42,000 or so clones. Sequenced: blood buffy coat. The receptors were sampled from a woman aged 18-69 years with a cervical HPV16 infection that either progressed to CIN3+ or cleared (not recorded which).

Of note for this clone: The read is 3 residues too short to cover the CDR3 end, so that end is filled in from the germline J gene. The chain joins TRBV14 to TRBJ2-3, with D perhaps matching TRBD2 (6 bases). CDR3 size: 15 residues. The germline V gene encodes CDR1 SGHDN and CDR2 FVKESK. The V end was cut by 1 base, the J end by 4 bases, with 12 bases between. CDR3 residues: CASSQVGGVADTQYF. The CDR3 DNA, read in part, is TGTGCCAGCAGCCAAGTAGGAGGGGTGGCAGATACG. Full variable domain (rest looked up from reference TRBV14 and TRBJ2-3): EAGVTQFPSHSVIEKGQTVTLRCDPISGHDNLYWYRRVMGKEIKFLLHFVKESKQDESGMPNNRFLAERTGGTYSTLKVQPAELEDSGVYFCASSQVGGVADTQYFGPGTRLTVL.

In regard to this clone: Read sequence stops 3 residues before the CDR3 end, and the germline J gene provides the missing end. The chain employs TRBV10-3 and TRBJ1-2; TRBD1 matches 7 bases. The germline V gene encodes CDR1 ENHRY and CDR2 SYGVKD. With V trimmed by 5 bases and J by 2 bases, 11 bases remained unmatched. The CDR3 is made up of 16 amino acids. CDR3 region: CAISSPATGYNYGYTF. The CDR3 bases that were read are TGTGCCATCAGTTCTCCTGCGACAGGGTACAACTATGGC.

Notes on this clone: The CDR3 is cut off 3 residues early in the read; its end comes from the germline J gene. The chain carries TRBV10-1 and TRBJ1-1; D gene ambiguous. Trimming stripped 6 bases from V and 0 bases from J, with 14 bases between. There are 15 residues in the CDR3. Germline V gives CDR1 WNHNN, CDR2 SYGVQD (reference sequence). The sequenced part of the CDR3 DNA is TGCGCCAGCAGCCCCTCTGCGGGGTTGAACACTGAA. Translating it yields CASSPSAGLNTE. The full CDR3 is CASSPSAGLNTEAFF.

Points on this clone: The read gets to within 3 residues of the CDR3 end, and the germline J gene fills in the rest. The chain employs TRBV6-4 and TRBJ2-1; the match to TRBD2 covers 15 bases. This CDR3 comprises 16 residues. V trimming: 4 bases; J trimming: 7 bases; junction bases outside the gene matches: 5. Germline CDR1 is MRHNA and CDR2 is SNTAGT. CDR3 DNA, as far as it was read: TGTGCCAGCAGTGTAACAGGGACTAGCGGGGGGAATGAG. Translation gives CASSVTGTSGGNE. From start to end, the CDR3 is CASSVTGTSGGNEQFF.

To note about this clone: The read falls 3 residues short of the CDR3 end, and the missing part is taken from the germline J gene. This sequence joins TRBV5-1 and TRBJ1-2; tentative D call: TRBD1 (5 bases). The CDR3 is 15 amino acids. V gave up 2 bases and J gave up 4 bases, with 15 bases separating them. CDR1 SGHRS and CDR2 YFSETQ come from the germline V gene. CDR3 residues: CASSLGGTASYGYTF. CDR3 DNA, as far as it was read: TGCGCCAGCAGCTTAGGAGGGACTGCAAGCTATGGC.

CDR3 bases read: TGTGCCAGCAGCTTAAGACAGGGGAAGGGGAATGAG. As protein: CASSLRQGKGNE. The whole CDR3 reads CASSLRQGKGNEQFF. The chain combines TRBV13 with TRBJ2-1, with TRBD1 identical over 8 bases. The DNA ends 3 residues before the CDR3 does, and the rest of the CDR3 is filled in from the germline J gene. Germline V gene data show CDR1 as PRHDT and CDR2 as FYEKMQ (reference sequence). The CDR3 sequence is 15 residues long. The ends lost 2 bases at V and 7 bases at J; junction bases unmatched: 7.

On this clone: The read falls 3 residues short of the CDR3 end, and the missing part is taken from the germline J gene. This chain links TRBV12-3 or TRBV12-4 with TRBJ2-3; D might be TRBD1 (6 bases). CDR3 length: 16 residues. V lost 5 bases, J lost 0 bases, and 15 bases lay in between. The CDR3 protein is CASSPGHLTSTDTQYF. CDR3 DNA, as far as it was read: TGTGCCAGCAGTCCGGGACATCTAACGAGCACAGATACG.

A word on this clone: Read data end 3 residues before the CDR3 end; the end is taken from the germline J gene. The V and J genes are TRBV19 and TRBJ1-6; TRBD1 matches 8 bases. This CDR3 has 13 amino acids. The V gene end was trimmed by 4 bases and the J gene end by 10 bases; junction bases not matched to a gene: 3. Germline-derived CDR1 and CDR2 are LNHDA and SQIVND (reference sequence). CDR3 bases read: TGTGCCAGTAGTACCGGACAGGGATCACCC. Protein sequence: CASSTGQGSP. The entire CDR3 reads CASSTGQGSPLHF.

The sequenced part of the CDR3 DNA is TGCGCCAGCAGCTCCCGGGACAGGCCAGGTGAA. Translating gives CASSSRDRPGE. Given in full, the CDR3 is CASSSRDRPGEAFF. This sequence joins TRBV5-1 and TRBJ1-1; 8 positions agree with TRBD1. The observed sequence ends 3 residues before the CDR3 terminus, with the missing tail filled in from the germline J gene. The CDR3 has 14 residues. Trimming cost V 3 bases and J 7 bases; bases outside gene matches: 8. CDR1 is SGHRS and CDR2 is YFSETQ in the germline V gene. Complete variable domain (other parts from reference TRBV5-1 and TRBJ1-1): KAGVTQTPRYLIKTRGQQVTLSCSPISGHRSVSWYQQTPGQGLQFLFEYFSETQRNKGNFPGRFSGRQFSNSRSEMNVSTLELGDSALYLCASSSRDRPGEAFFGQGTRLTVV.

With regard to this clone: The sequenced fragment ends 3 residues before the CDR3 boundary, so the rest is inferred from the germline J gene. The chain joins TRBV5-8 to TRBJ2-5, with 7 bases fitting TRBD1. This CDR3 contains 15 residues. In germline, CDR1 is SGHTS, CDR2 YDEGEE. Losses at the gene ends were 0 bases for V and 2 bases for J; bases not matched to a gene: 4. CDR3 bases read: TGTGCCAGCAGCTTGGAGGGGGCCTCGCAAGAGACC. It encodes CASSLEGASQET. The full CDR3 protein reads CASSLEGASQETQYF.